This paragraph covers one T cell receptor (beta chain) sequence. The data originate from a study of blood T cell repertoires in COVID-19. Measured with immunoSEQ multiplex PCR; TCRdb has only the in-frame clones, and not every one. The sample lists approximately 260,000 clones, around four fifths seen once, with around 3.9% in the top ten. V lost 0 bases and J 3 bases, leaving 7 bases between the germline ends. Germline lookup yields CDR1 SGHRS and CDR2 YFSETQ. This CDR3 is built from 14 residues. All enrollees were about 18 to 89 years old and from approximately 24 US areas. The TCR originated in a man aged 30 to 39 with acute COVID-19. The source material was PBMCs or T cells enriched from blood (not recorded which). V usage is TRBV5-1 and J usage is TRBJ2-1, with D uncertain. Here the CDR3 reads CASSLANYYNEQFF. In DNA form, the CDR3 reads TGCGCCAGCAGCTTGGCCAACTACTACAATGAGCAGTTCTTC.